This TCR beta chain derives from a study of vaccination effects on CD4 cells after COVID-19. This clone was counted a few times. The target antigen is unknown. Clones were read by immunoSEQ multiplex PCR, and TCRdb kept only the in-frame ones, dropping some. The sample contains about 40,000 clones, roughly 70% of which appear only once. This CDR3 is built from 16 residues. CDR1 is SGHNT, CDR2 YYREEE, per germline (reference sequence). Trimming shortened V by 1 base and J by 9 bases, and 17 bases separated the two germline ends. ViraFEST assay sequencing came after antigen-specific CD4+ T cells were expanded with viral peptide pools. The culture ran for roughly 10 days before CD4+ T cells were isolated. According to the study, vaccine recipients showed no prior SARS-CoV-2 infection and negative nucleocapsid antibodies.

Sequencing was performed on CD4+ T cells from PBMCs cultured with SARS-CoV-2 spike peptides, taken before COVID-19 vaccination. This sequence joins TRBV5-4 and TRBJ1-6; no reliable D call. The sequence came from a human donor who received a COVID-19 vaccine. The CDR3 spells CASSLRMAGPSSPLHF. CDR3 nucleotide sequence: TGTGCCAGCAGCTTGAGAATGGCAGGCCCTAGTTCACCCCTCCACTTT. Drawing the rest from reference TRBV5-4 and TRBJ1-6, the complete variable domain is ETGVTQSPTHLIKTRGQQVTLRCSSQSGHNTVSWYQQALGQGPQFIFQYYREEENGRGNFPPRFSGLQFPNYSSELNVNALELDDSALYLCASSLRMAGPSSPLHFGNGTRLTVT.